The 7 T cell receptor beta chains below all came from one sample that was sequenced in a study of OX40 agonist ivuxolimab in advanced cancers. Repertoires were generated with immunoSEQ multiplex PCR, while TCRdb's copy carries only in-frame clones and drops some. This table has tens of thousands of clones, 87% appearing once. Source: CD4+ or CD8+ T cells sorted from blood, taken in a trial of the OX40 agonist ivuxolimab. The receptor source for this set is an adult with an advanced solid tumor such as melanoma, head and neck, liver or kidney cancer.

The V call is TRBV29-1, the J call TRBJ2-7; 8 bases align to TRBD1. Germline assignment: CDR1 SQVTM and CDR2 ANQGSEA. Trimming removed 3 bases from V and 4 bases from J; junction bases left unmatched: 2. There are 12 residues in the CDR3. The CDR3 nucleotides are TGCAGCGTTGAGCGACAGGGGTACGAGCAGTACTTC. Residues: CSVERQGYEQYF.

The chain combines TRBV7-2 with TRBJ2-7; a possible D gene is TRBD1 (5 bases). The germline V gene encodes CDR1 SGHTA and CDR2 FQGNSA. V gave up 1 base and J gave up 0 bases, with 10 bases separating them. The CDR3 spans 15 residues. The CDR3 DNA follows: TGTGCCAGCAGCTTAGGTCAGGGCCTCTCCTACGAGCAGTACTTC. Its protein product is CASSLGQGLSYEQYF. The whole variable domain, remainder taken from reference TRBV7-2 and TRBJ2-7, is GAGVSQSPSNKVTEKGKDVELRCDPISGHTALYWYRQSLGQGLEFLIYFQGNSAPDKSGLPSDRFSAERTGGSVSTLTIQRTQQEDSAVYLCASSLGQGLSYEQYFGPGTRLTVT.

CDR3 region: CATRPSGAREQYF. The CDR3, as DNA: TGCGCCACCCGGCCTAGCGGGGCTCGCGAGCAGTACTTC. The V gene is TRBV5-1, the J gene TRBJ2-7, with TRBD2 matching 9 bases. CDR1 is SGHRS, CDR2 YFSETQ, per germline. V shed 9 bases, J shed 6 bases, and the junction held 10 bases outside the gene matches. This CDR3 region has 13 residues.

The chain is built from TRBV10-2 and TRBJ2-6, with D perhaps matching TRBD1 or TRBD2 (5 bases each). The CDR3 is made up of 17 amino acids. Trimming shortened V by 5 bases and J by 2 bases, and 16 bases separated the two germline ends. The V gene's germline CDR1 is WSHSY and CDR2 SAAADI. The CDR3 region is CASSSDRQGAGANVLTF. CDR3 nucleotides: TGCGCCAGCAGTTCCGACCGCCAGGGAGCTGGGGCCAACGTCCTGACTTTC.

This clone was found a few times. This sequence joins TRBV6-1 and TRBJ2-5, with D maybe TRBD1 (7 bases). Looked up from germline, CDR1 is MNHNS and CDR2 is SASEGT. Trimming removed 5 bases at V and 5 bases at J, with 18 bases between. This CDR3 spans 15 amino acids. The CDR3 DNA is TGTGCCAGCAGTAGCAATTTCAGGGGGGACGAGACCCAGTACTTC. Translation: CASSSNFRGDETQYF.

The chain links TRBV28 to TRBJ2-3; 8 bases are shared with TRBD1. Losses at the gene ends were 6 bases for V and 1 base for J; bases not matched to a gene: 3. The V gene's germline CDR1 is MDHEN and CDR2 SYDVKM. This CDR3 has 14 residues. CDR3 residues: CASRDRARTDTQYF. The CDR3 coding sequence is TGTGCCAGCAGGGACAGGGCGCGCACAGATACGCAGTATTTT.

This clone was detected only a few times. The J gene is TRBJ2-2, the V gene TRBV5-1; possible D gene TRBD2, 7 bases. The CDR3 covers 15 residues. Trimming took off 1 base at V and 5 bases at J, with 12 bases between the two ends. Germline V gene lookup returns CDR1 SGHRS and CDR2 YFSETQ. The CDR3 region is CASSLRGARTGELFF. CDR3 nucleotide sequence: TGCGCCAGCAGCTTGCGGGGGGCACGGACCGGGGAGCTGTTTTTT.